This record looks at one TCR beta chain sequence and its context. The CDR3 totals 14 residues. Trimming shortened V by 3 bases and J by 2 bases, and 11 bases separated the two germline ends. Per the germline V gene, CDR1 is SEHNR and CDR2 is FQNEAQ (reference sequence). The sample belongs to a study of identical twins. MiXCR, run by TCRdb on the 5' RACE reads, gives a single entry per CDR3 protein. Of about 900,000 distinct CDR3 sequences listed, over 9% are singletons. Another study also made use of these data, one on yellow fever vaccine responses in identical twins.

The rearrangement uses TRBV7-9 and TRBJ2-7; D gene unclear. The receptor's source is a woman aged 18-29 years in good health. The sample consisted of PBMCs. The CDR3 coding sequence is TGTGCCAGCAGCTTCTCTGGTCAAGCCTACGAGCAGTACTTC. This sequence encodes CASSFSGQAYEQYF.